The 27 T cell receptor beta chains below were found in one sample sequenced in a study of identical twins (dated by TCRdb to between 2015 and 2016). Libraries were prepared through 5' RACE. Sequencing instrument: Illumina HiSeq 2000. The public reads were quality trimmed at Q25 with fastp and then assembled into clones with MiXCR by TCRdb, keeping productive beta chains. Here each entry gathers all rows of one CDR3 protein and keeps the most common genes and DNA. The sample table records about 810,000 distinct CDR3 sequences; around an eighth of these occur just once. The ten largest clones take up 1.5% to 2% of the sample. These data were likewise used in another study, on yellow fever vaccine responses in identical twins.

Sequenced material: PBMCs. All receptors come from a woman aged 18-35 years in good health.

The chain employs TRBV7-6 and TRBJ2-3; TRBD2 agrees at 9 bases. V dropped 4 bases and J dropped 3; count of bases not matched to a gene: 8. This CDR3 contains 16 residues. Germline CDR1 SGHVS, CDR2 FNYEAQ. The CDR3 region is CASSSYSGRLTDTQYF. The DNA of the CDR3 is TGTGCCAGCAGCTCCTATAGCGGGAGATTAACAGATACGCAGTATTTT.

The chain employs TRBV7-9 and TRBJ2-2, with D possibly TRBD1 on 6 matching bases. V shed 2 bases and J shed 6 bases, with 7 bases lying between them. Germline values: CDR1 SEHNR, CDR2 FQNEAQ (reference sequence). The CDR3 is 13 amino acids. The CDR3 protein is CASSLKGAGELFF. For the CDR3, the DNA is TGTGCCAGCAGCTTAAAGGGGGCCGGGGAGCTGTTTTTT. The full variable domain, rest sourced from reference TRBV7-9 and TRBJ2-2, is DTGVSQNPRHKITKRGQNVTFRCDPISEHNRLYWYRQTLGQGPEFLTYFQNEAQLEKSRLLSDRFSAERPKGSFSTLEIQRTEQGDSAMYLCASSLKGAGELFFGEGSRLTVL.

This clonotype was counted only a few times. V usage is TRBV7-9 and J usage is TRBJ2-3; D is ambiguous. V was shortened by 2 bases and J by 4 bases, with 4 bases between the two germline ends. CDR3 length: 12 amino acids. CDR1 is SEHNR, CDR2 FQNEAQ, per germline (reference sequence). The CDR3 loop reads CASSLKSDTQYF. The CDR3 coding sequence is TGTGCCAGCAGCTTAAAGTCAGATACGCAGTATTTT.

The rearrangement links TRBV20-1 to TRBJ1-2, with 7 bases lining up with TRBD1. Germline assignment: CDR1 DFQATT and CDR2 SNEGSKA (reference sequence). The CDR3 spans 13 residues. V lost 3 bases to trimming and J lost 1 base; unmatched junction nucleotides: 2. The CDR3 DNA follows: TGCAGTGCTAGGGGACAGCTTAACTATGGCTACACCTTC. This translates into CSARGQLNYGYTF.

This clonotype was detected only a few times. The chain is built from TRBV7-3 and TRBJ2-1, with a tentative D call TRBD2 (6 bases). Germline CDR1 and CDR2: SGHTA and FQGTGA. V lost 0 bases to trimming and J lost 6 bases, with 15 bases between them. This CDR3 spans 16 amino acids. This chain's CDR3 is CASSLTSGVSGNEQFF. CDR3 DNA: TGTGCCAGCAGCTTAACGAGTGGTGTTAGCGGCAATGAGCAGTTCTTC.

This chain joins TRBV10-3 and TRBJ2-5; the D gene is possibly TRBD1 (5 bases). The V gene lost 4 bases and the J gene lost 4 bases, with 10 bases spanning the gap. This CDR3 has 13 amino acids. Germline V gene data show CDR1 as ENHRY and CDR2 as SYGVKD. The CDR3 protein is CAISGGEVETQYF. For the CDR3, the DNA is TGTGCCATCAGTGGGGGCGAGGTAGAGACCCAGTACTTC.

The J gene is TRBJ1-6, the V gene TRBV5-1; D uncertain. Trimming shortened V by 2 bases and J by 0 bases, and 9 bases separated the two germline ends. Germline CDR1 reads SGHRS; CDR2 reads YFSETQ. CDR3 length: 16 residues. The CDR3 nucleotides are TGCGCCAGCAGCTTTGGGGATAGCTCCTATAATTCACCCCTCCACTTT. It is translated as CASSFGDSSYNSPLHF.

The DNA of the CDR3 is TGTGCCAGCAGCCCCGAACAGGGGTCCTACGAGCAGTACGTC. Its protein is CASSPEQGSYEQYV. V is TRBV12-3 or TRBV12-4 and J is TRBJ2-7; the match to TRBD1 covers 7 bases. The trim removed 6 bases at V and 1 base at J, leaving 6 bases unmatched. The CDR3 runs to 14 residues.

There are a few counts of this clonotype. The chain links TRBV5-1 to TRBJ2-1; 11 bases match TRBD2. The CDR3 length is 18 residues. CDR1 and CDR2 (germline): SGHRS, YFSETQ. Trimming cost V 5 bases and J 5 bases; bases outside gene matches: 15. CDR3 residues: CASRDGLAGANLHNEQFF. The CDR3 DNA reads TGCGCCAGCAGGGACGGACTAGCGGGTGCCAACCTCCACAATGAGCAGTTCTTC. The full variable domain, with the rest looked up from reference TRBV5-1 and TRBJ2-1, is KAGVTQTPRYLIKTRGQQVTLSCSPISGHRSVSWYQQTPGQGLQFLFEYFSETQRNKGNFPGRFSGRQFSNSRSEMNVSTLELGDSALYLCASRDGLAGANLHNEQFFGPGTRLTVL.

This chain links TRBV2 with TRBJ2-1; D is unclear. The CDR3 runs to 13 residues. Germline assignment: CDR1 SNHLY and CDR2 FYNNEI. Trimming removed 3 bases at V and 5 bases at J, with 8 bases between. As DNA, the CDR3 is TGTGCCAGCAGTGATCCTGGGGACAATGAGCAGTTCTTC. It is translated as CASSDPGDNEQFF.

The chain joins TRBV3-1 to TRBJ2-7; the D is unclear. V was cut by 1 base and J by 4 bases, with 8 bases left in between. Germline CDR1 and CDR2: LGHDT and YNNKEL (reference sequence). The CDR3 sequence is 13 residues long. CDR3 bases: TGTGCCAGCAGCCAAGTTCGTGGGTACGAGCAGTACTTC. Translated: CASSQVRGYEQYF.

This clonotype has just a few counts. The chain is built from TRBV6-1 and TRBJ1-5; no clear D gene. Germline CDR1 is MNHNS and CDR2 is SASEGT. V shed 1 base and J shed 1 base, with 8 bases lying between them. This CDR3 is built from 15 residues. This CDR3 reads CASSEDPVSNQPQHF. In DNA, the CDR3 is TGTGCCAGCAGTGAAGACCCGGTCAGCAATCAGCCCCAGCATTTT.

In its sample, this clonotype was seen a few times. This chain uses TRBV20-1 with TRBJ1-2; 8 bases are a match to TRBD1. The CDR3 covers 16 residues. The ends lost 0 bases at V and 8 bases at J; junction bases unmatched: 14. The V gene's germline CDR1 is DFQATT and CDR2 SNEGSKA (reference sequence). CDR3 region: CSARDPGTGATGGYTF. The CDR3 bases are TGCAGTGCTAGAGATCCTGGGACAGGAGCCACGGGCGGCTACACCTTC.

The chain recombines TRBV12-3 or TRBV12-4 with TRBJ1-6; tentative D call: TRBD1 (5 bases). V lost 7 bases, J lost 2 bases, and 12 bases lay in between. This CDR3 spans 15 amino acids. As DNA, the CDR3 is TGTGCCAGCAAAGGCGGGGGACCCTATAATTCACCCCTCCACTTT. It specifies CASKGGGPYNSPLHF.

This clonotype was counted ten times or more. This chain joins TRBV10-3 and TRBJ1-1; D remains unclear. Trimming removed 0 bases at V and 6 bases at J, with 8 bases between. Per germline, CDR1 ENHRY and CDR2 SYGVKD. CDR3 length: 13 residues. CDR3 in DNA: TGTGCCATCAGTGAGTCAGGTTGGGCTGAAGCTTTCTTT. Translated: CAISESGWAEAFF.

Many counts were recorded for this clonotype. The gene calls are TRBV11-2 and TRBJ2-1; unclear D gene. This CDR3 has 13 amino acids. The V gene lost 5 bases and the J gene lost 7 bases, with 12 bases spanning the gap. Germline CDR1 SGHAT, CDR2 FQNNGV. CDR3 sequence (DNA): TGTGCCAGCAGCCCCGGCGTGGTTAATGAGCAGTTCTTC. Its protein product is CASSPGVVNEQFF.

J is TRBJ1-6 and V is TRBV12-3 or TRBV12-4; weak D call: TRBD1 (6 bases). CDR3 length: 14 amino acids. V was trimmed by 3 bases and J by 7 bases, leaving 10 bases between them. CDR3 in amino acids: CASSFRGGNSPLHF. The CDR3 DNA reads TGTGCCAGCAGTTTCCGGGGGGGCAATTCACCCCTCCACTTT.

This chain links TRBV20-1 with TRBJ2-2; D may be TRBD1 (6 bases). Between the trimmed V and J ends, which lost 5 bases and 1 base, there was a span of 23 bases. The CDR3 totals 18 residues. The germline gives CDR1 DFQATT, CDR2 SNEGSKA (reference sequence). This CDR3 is CSAPKGNPGQLNTGELFF. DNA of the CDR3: TGCAGTGCTCCGAAGGGGAATCCGGGACAATTGAACACCGGGGAGCTGTTTTTT.

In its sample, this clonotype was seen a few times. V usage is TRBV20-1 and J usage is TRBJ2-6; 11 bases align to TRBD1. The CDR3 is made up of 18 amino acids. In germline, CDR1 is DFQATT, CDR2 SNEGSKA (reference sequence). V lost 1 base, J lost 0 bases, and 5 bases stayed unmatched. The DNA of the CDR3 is TGCAGTGCTAGAGGCTTCGGACAGGGGGCCTCTGGGGCCAACGTCCTGACTTTC. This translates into CSARGFGQGASGANVLTF.

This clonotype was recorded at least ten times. This chain's CDR3 is CASRKKLAGQETQYF. The CDR3 bases are TGTGCCAGCAGGAAAAAATTAGCGGGACAAGAGACCCAGTACTTC. The chain uses TRBV12-3 or TRBV12-4 and TRBJ2-5; 8 bases fit TRBD2. CDR3 length equals 15 residues. V lost 6 bases, J lost 2 bases, and 8 bases stayed unmatched.

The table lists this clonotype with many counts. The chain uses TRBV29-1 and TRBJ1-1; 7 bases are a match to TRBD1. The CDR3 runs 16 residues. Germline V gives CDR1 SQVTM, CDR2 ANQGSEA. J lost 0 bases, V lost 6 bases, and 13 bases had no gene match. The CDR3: CSVPRTGSLMNTEAFF. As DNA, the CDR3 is TGCAGCGTCCCCAGGACAGGATCCCTAATGAACACTGAAGCTTTCTTT.

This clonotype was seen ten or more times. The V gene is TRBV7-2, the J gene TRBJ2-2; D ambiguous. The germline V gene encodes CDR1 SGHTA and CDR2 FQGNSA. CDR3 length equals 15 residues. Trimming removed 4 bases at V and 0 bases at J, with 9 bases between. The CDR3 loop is CASSSWETNTGELFF. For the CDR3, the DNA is TGTGCCAGCAGCTCGTGGGAAACGAACACCGGGGAGCTGTTTTTT.

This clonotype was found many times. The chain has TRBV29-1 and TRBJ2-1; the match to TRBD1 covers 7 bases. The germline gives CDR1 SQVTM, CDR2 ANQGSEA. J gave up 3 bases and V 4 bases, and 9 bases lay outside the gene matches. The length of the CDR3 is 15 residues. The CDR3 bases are TGCAGCGTTGTCTCCAGGGGGAGTTTCTACAATGAGCAGTTCTTC. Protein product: CSVVSRGSFYNEQFF.

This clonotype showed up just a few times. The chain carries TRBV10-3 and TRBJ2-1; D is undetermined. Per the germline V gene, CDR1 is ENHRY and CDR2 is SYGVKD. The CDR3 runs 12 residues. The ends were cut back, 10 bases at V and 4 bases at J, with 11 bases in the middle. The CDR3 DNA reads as TGTGCCACCCGACAAGATTACAATGAGCAGTTCTTC. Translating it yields CATRQDYNEQFF.

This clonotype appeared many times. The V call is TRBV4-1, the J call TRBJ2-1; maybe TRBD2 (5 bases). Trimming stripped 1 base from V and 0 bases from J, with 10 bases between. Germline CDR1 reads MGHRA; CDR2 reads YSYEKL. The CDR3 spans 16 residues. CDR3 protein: CASSQVDLLSYNEQFF. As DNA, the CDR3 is TGCGCCAGCAGCCAAGTGGACTTGCTCTCCTACAATGAGCAGTTCTTC.

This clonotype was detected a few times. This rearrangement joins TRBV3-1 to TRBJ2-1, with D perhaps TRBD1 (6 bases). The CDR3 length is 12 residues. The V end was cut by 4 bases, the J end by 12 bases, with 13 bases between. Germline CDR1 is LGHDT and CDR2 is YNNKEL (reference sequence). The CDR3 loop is CASSLTGIGQFF. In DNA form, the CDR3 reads TGTGCCAGCAGCCTTACAGGGATTGGGCAGTTCTTC.

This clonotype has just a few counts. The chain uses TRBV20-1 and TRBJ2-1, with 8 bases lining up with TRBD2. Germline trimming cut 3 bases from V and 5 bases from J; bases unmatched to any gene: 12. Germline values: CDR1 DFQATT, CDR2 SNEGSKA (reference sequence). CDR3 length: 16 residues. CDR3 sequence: CSARRMVWRGDNEQFF. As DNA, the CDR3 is TGCAGTGCTAGGAGGATGGTTTGGCGGGGGGACAATGAGCAGTTCTTC.